This T cell receptor (beta chain) came from a study of post-analysis software for immune sequencing data. Unique molecular identifiers were carried by the TCR beta cDNA libraries. From the PCR reads, TCRdb called clonotypes with MiXCR, one entry per CDR3 protein. The repertoire holds almost 700,000 distinct CDR3 sequences, with 59% as singletons. Germline CDR1 MDHEN, CDR2 SYDVKM. CDR3 length: 16 amino acids. The V end lost 3 bases, the J end lost 4 bases, and 19 bases lay between the germline ends. Findings of the study overall: Patients carried 5 or 6 TRBV segments more frequently than controls did, and TRBV5-6, TRBV5-1 and TRBV20-1 were among them.

Concerning this clonotype: The antigen remains undetermined.

The TCR comes from a girl aged 2 to 9 with multiple sclerosis. The sequencing sample was made of blood. V gene TRBV28 combines with J gene TRBJ2-7, with no clear D. The CDR3 DNA reads as TGTGCCAGCAGTTTTTCTCCCCGATCCGCCTCTTACGAGCAGTACTTC. Protein: CASSFSPRSASYEQYF.